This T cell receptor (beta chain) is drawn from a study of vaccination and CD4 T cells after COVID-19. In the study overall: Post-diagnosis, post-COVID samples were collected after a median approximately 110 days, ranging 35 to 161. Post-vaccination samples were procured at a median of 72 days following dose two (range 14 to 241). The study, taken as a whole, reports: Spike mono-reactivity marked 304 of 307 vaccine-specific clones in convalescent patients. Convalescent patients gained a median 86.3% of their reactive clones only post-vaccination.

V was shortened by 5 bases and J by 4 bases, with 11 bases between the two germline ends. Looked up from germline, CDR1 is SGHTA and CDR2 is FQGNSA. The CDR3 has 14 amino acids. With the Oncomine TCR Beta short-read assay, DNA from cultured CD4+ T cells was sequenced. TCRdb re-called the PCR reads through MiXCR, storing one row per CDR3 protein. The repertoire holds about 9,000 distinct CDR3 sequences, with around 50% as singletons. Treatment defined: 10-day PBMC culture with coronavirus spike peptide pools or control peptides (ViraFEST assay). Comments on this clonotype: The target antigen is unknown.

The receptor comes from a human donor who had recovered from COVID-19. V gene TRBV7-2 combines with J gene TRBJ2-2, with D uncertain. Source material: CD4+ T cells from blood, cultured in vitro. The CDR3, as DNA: TGTGCCAGCAGCCCCACGTGGGGCACCGGGGAGCTGTTTTTT. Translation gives CASSPTWGTGELFF.